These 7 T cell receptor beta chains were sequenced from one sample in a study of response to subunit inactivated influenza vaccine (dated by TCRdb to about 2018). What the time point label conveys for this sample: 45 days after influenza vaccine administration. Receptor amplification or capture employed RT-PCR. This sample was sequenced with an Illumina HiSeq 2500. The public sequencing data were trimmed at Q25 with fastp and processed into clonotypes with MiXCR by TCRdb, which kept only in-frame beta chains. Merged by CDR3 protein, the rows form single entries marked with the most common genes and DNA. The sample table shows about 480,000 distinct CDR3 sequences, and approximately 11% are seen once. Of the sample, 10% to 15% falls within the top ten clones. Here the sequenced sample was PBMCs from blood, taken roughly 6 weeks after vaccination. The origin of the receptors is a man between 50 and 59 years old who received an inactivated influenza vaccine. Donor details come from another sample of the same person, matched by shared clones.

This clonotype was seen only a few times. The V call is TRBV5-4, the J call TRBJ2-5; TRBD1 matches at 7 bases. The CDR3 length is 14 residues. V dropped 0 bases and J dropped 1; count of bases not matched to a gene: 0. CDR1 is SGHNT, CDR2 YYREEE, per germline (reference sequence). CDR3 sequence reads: CASSLGDSQETQYF. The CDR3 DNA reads TGTGCCAGCAGCTTGGGGGACAGCCAAGAGACCCAGTACTTC.

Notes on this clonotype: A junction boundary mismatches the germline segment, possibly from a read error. The CDR3 protein is CASSRTSGSGYEQHF. CDR3 DNA sequence: TGTGCCAGCAGCCGGACTAGCGGGAGTGGCTACGAGCAGCACTTC. The chain uses TRBV11-2 and TRBJ2-7; 13 positions match TRBD2. The CDR3 length is 15 residues. Germline V gives CDR1 SGHAT, CDR2 FQNNGV.

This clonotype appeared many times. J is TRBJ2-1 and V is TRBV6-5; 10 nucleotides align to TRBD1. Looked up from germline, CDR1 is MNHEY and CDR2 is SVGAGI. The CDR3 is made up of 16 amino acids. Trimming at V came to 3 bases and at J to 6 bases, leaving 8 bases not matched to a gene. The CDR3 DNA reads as TGTGCCAGCAGTTATGACAGGGGGCTTGCTGGCAATGAGCAGTTCTTC. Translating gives CASSYDRGLAGNEQFF.

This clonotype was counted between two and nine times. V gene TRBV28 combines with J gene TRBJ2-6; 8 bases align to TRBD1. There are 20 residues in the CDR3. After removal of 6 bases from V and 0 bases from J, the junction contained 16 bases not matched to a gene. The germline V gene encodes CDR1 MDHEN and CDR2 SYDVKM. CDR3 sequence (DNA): TGTGCCAGCAGACCAAAACCGGGACAGGTTCGCCTCTCTGGGGCCAACGTCCTGACTTTC. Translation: CASRPKPGQVRLSGANVLTF.

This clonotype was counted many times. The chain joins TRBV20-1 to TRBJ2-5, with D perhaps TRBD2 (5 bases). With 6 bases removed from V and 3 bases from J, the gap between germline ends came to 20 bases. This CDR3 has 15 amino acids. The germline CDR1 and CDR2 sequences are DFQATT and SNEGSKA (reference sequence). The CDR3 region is CSAVASGVNKETQYF. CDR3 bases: TGCAGTGCCGTAGCGAGCGGTGTTAATAAAGAGACCCAGTACTTC.

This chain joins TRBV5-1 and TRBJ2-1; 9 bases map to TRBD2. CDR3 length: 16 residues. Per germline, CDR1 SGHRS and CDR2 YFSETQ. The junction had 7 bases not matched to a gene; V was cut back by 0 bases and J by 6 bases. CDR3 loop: CASSLAGGLASNEQFF. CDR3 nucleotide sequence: TGCGCCAGCAGCTTGGCCGGGGGACTAGCCTCCAATGAGCAGTTCTTC.

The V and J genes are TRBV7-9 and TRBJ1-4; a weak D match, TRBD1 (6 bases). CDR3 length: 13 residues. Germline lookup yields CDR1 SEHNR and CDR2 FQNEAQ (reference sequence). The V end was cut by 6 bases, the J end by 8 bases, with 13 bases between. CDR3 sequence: CASRRQAGEKLFF. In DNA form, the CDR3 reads TGTGCCAGCAGAAGACAGGCCGGGGAAAAACTGTTTTTT.